This T cell receptor (beta chain) was retrieved from a study of CD4 T cell repertoires in COVID-19. Assay used: immunoSEQ multiplex PCR; TCRdb lists only in-frame clones, some missing. This table has fewer than 30,000 clones, over 90% appearing once. No culture step preceded sequencing of the ex vivo isolated memory T cells. Findings and caveats of the study: Sharing of several most expanded SARS-CoV-2-reactive clonotypes across memory subsets suggested intraclonal diversification. SARS-CoV and/or HKU1 spike cultures shared between roughly 6 and 28% of SARS-CoV-2 clonotypes.

This clone came up once. Its target is not known. Germline V gene lookup returns CDR1 MGHDK and CDR2 SYGVNS. The CDR3 covers 15 residues. The chain is built from TRBV25-1 and TRBJ2-5; the match to TRBD2 covers 8 bases. The J call is doubtful: the DNA matches TRBJ2-7 better. The TCR was taken from a human donor who had COVID-19. The sequencing used circulating follicular helper CD4+ T cells (cTfh) from blood, collected before the COVID-19 pandemic. The CDR3 sequence: CASSTNSGGRLEQYF. CDR3 in DNA: TGTGCCAGCAGTACAAACAGCGGGGGCCGTCTCGAGCAGTACTTC.